This T cell receptor (beta chain) was identified in a study of T cells in Graves' hyperthyroidism and ophthalmopathy. This clonotype showed up many times. V lost 0 bases and J lost 5; bases outside the gene matches: 4. The CDR3 is 16 amino acids. The germline V gene encodes CDR1 SGHTA and CDR2 FQGNSA. RNA transcripts yielded amplified TCR beta CDR3 regions. HTBI primers were the set used in a first-round RT-PCR of the TCR CDR3. From the multiplex PCR reads, TCRdb called clonotypes with MiXCR, one entry per CDR3 protein. Among roughly 740,000 distinct CDR3 sequences, about 17% were seen once, and the ten largest hold 8.4%.

The receptor was derived from a man aged 18 to 29 with Graves' hyperthyroidism. The chain combines TRBV7-2 with TRBJ2-5, with 12 positions matching TRBD2. Source material: blood. Written as DNA, the CDR3 is TGTGCCAGCAGCTTAGCGAGACTAGCGGGAGCGGAGACCCAGTACTTC. Translating gives CASSLARLAGAETQYF. Looking up the rest from reference TRBV7-2 and TRBJ2-5 gives the full variable domain: GAGVSQSPSNKVTEKGKDVELRCDPISGHTALYWYRQSLGQGLEFLIYFQGNSAPDKSGLPSDRFSAERTGGSVSTLTIQRTQQEDSAVYLCASSLARLAGAETQYFGPGTRLLVL.